This T cell receptor beta chain was obtained from a study of CD8 T cells in ankylosing spondylitis. Study-wide results and caveats: In reactive arthritis synovial fluid and blood, some motif variants had been reported before. Ankylosing spondylitis blood seemed to carry a telltale TCR beta motif made of several highly homologous variants. Peripheral blood samples showed relatively rare disease-linked clones, and these clones were CD8+. It was reported that disease-linked clones were significantly enriched in matched ankylosing spondylitis synovial fluid.

By quantitative 5'-RACE with molecular barcodes, the TCR beta libraries were made. TCRdb used MiXCR to reprocess the 5' RACE reads, holding one entry per CDR3 protein. This table holds approximately 500,000 distinct CDR3 sequences, roughly 13% found once. Only a few counts were recorded for this clonotype. The antigen remains unidentified. Trimming took off 4 bases at V and 8 bases at J, with 16 bases between the two ends. This CDR3 spans 15 amino acids. The germline V gene encodes CDR1 KGHDR and CDR2 SFDVKD. The origin of this receptor is a male donor with ankylosing spondylitis. The chain recombines TRBV24-1 with TRBJ1-4, with D possibly being TRBD1 (5 bases). Sequenced input: blood, either unsorted or a sorted T cell fraction (not recorded which). In nucleotides, the CDR3 is TGTGCCACCAGTGACCCGGGACGGGGAGAGGAAAAACTGTTTTTT. Encoded protein: CATSDPGRGEEKLFF.